This TCR beta chain was obtained from a study of cytomegalovirus exposure and HLA in healthy donors. Broader study findings: Available immune exposure information covered CMV serostatus only. Per a later analysis, HLA-associated TCR beta chains showed more clonal expansion than other, equally common TCR beta chains. Later on, a genetic analysis was performed. It linked a missense variant in DCLRE1C with V- and J-gene trimming of TCR beta.

The PCR employed 60 Vbeta primers together with 13 Jbeta primers. Sequencing used immunoSEQ multiplex PCR; TCRdb keeps in-frame clones, though not all of them. The data hold around 190,000 clones, with around 83% observed a single time. Germline loops: CDR1 SEHNR, CDR2 FQNEAQ (reference sequence). Trimming took off 10 bases at V and 5 bases at J, with 11 bases between the two ends. The CDR3 consists of 11 residues. On this clone itself: No antigen is known for it.

The chain carries TRBV7-9 and TRBJ1-1, with unresolved D. The TCR sequence derives from a middle-aged man in good health and CMV-seropositive. Sequenced: PBMCs. In nucleotides, the CDR3 is TGTGCCACCGAGAGCGGAACTGAAGCTTTCTTT. Translated, it gives CATESGTEAFF.